This is a list of T cell receptor beta chains from one sample in a study of T cell responses to AZD1222 COVID-19 vaccine. Profiled with immunoSEQ multiplex PCR; TCRdb holds only in-frame clones, not every one. The sample holds approximately 180,000 clones, around 89% seen once. Here the sequenced sample was peripheral blood, taken on day 0 of AZD1222 vaccination. These receptors all come from an adult in good health. The CDR3 runs from the conserved cysteine through the conserved F or W. The D gene is left open where the match is weak. Clone sizes are given selectively: once, few, many, or a class where the clone is expanded.

cdr3_length d_call j_call clone_size v_call cdr3_nt cdr3_aa
12 NA TRBJ1-2 once TRBV29-1 TGCAGCGTTGATCCAGATATGAGTGGCTACACCTTC CSVDPDMSGYTF
14 NA TRBJ2-7 once TRBV30 TGTGCCTGGAGTGTTGAGGGCGGGGTTTGGGAGCAGTACTTC CAWSVEGGVWEQYF
17 NA TRBJ2-5 NA TRBV4-1 TGCGCCAGCAGCCTAGGCTCGGGCGGAGCCCTCCAAGAGACCCAGTACTTC CASSLGSGGALQETQYF
14 NA TRBJ1-6 NA TRBV6-2/TRBV6-3 TGTGCCAGCAGTTACGGGGTAGAAAATTCACCCCTCCACTTT CASSYGVENSPLHF
19 TRBD2 TRBJ2-5 NA TRBV20-1 TGCAGTGCTAGTTTTCCCGCGGGGACCGGGACTAGCGGTCGTGAGACCCAGTACTTC CSASFPAGTGTSGRETQYF
18 TRBD1 TRBJ1-6 NA TRBV3-1/TRBV3-2 TGTGCCAGCAGCCAAGATCGGGACCCCGCCAGGGGGAATTCACCCCTCCACTTT CASSQDRDPARGNSPLHF
16 NA TRBJ1-6 NA TRBV4-1 TGCGCCAGCAGCCAGGCTCCGAAGGTCCCTAATTCACCCCTCCACTTT CASSQAPKVPNSPLHF
15 NA TRBJ2-7 NA TRBV7-2 TGTGCCAGCAGCCCCGGACGGAGTTTCTCCTACGAGCAGTACTTC CASSPGRSFSYEQYF
12 NA TRBJ1-1 once TRBV5-1 TGCGCCAGCAGCCAAGTGGGCACTGAAGCTTTCTTT CASSQVGTEAFF
15 NA TRBJ1-2 NA TRBV6-1 TGTGCCAGCAGTGACGGAATGATACAGGGTACAGGCTACACCTTC CASSDGMIQGTGYTF
14 NA TRBJ1-5 NA TRBV3-1/TRBV3-2 TGTGCCAGCAGCCAAGATATTGCGAGGCAGCCCCAGCATTTT CASSQDIARQPQHF
16 TRBD2 TRBJ2-4 NA TRBV30 TGTGCCTGGAGTCTCATGGGAGGGTTAGCCAAAAACATTCAGTACTTC CAWSLMGGLAKNIQYF
12 NA TRBJ1-5 NA TRBV15 TGTGCCACCAGCAGAGATTTTCAGCCCCAGCATTTT CATSRDFQPQHF
15 TRBD1 TRBJ1-5 NA TRBV6-5 TGTGCCAGCAGTCCTCAGGGGGCTGGCAATCAGCCCCAGCATTTT CASSPQGAGNQPQHF
16 TRBD1 TRBJ1-5 NA TRBV28 TGTGCCAGCCCTCCGGCGGGACAGGGAGGCAATCAGCCCCAGCATTTT CASPPAGQGGNQPQHF
14 TRBD2 TRBJ2-2 NA TRBV5-1 TGCGCCAGCAGCTTGTCCTGGACTAGCGGGGAGCTGTTTTTT CASSLSWTSGELFF
17 NA TRBJ2-2 NA TRBV6-1 TGTGCCAGCAGTGAGGGGAGGATCGACAGGGTCACCGGGGAGCTGTTTTTT CASSEGRIDRVTGELFF
14 NA TRBJ1-5 once TRBV19 TGTGCCAGTAGTATAGTCACATCGAATCAGCCCCAGCATTTT CASSIVTSNQPQHF
13 NA TRBJ1-1 NA TRBV2 TGTGCCAGCAGTGTTGGCGGGCTTACTGAAGCTTTCTTT CASSVGGLTEAFF
14 NA TRBJ2-6 once TRBV10-2 TGCGCCAGCAGAGACATTTCTGGGGCCAACGTCCTGACTTTC CASRDISGANVLTF
12 TRBD1 TRBJ1-2 NA TRBV30 TGTGCATGGGACAGGGCGAACTATGGCTACACCTTC CAWDRANYGYTF
14 NA TRBJ2-4 NA TRBV24-1 TGTGCCACCAGTGACAGAGCCCAAGGGAACATTCAGTACTTC CATSDRAQGNIQYF
13 NA TRBJ1-1 NA TRBV12-3/TRBV12-4 TGTGCCAGCAGTCGATTAGTGAACTCTGAAGCTTTCTTT CASSRLVNSEAFF
14 NA TRBJ1-5 NA TRBV6-5 TGTGCCAGCAGGCCAATACAGGGTGGCCAGCCCCAGCATTTT CASRPIQGGQPQHF